This record covers a single T cell receptor beta chain. The CDR3 length is 16 residues. J gave up 5 bases and V 4 bases, and 12 bases lay outside the gene matches. Per the germline V gene, CDR1 is SGHNT and CDR2 is YYREEE (reference sequence). Authors' processing steps: Reference gene primer amplification gave nucleated cell count estimates. Clones were sequenced by immunoSEQ multiplex PCR, and TCRdb holds only the in-frame ones, with some missing. V and J calls and clone size are those listed in that table; D and trimming were worked out from the DNA. The sample lists about 190,000 clones, around 86% seen once, with around 8.6% in the top ten. This entry is derived from a study of blood T cell repertoires in COVID-19. Background on the study: Sites across the United States, Italy and Spain contributed samples from acute and convalescent COVID-19.

The sequencing input was PBMCs or T cells enriched from blood (not recorded which). V and J are TRBV5-4 and TRBJ2-5, with 9 bases lining up with TRBD1. The TCR originated in a woman younger than 45 who had recovered from COVID-19. The CDR3 reads CASSPWGGQGGETQYF. The CDR3 coding sequence is TGTGCCAGCAGCCCATGGGGGGGACAGGGAGGGGAGACCCAGTACTTC.